The clone carrying this T cell receptor (beta chain) was picked up a small number of times. CDR1 is MNHEY and CDR2 is SMNVEV in the germline V gene (reference sequence). This CDR3 contains 16 residues. The J segment lost 6 bases and the V segment lost 0 bases, leaving 10 bases of the junction unmatched. The sample originates from a study of T-cell reconstitution after alpha-beta-depleted transplantation in children. Unique molecular identifiers were incorporated into the prepared TCRbeta library. Each CDR3 protein is one row after TCRdb ran MiXCR on the PCR reads. The sample contains roughly 500,000 distinct CDR3 sequences, around 13% of which appear only once.

The V and J genes are TRBV27 and TRBJ2-7; 8 bases are a match to TRBD1. This receptor was taken from a human donor who donated a stem cell graft to a child with combined immunodeficiency. The specimen comprised PBMCs from the stem cell graft donor, sampled from the stem cell graft. The CDR3 coding sequence is TGTGCCAGCAGTTTATCCCCCGGACAGGGCACTGGCGAGCAGTACTTC. It specifies CASSLSPGQGTGEQYF.